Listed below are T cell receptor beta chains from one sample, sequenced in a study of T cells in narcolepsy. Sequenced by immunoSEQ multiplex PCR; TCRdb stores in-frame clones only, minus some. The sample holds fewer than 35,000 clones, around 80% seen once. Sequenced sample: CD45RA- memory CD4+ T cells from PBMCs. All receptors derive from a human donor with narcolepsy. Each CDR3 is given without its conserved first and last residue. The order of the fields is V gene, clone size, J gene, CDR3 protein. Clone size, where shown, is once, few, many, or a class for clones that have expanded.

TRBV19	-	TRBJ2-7	ASSMVDRDTYEQY
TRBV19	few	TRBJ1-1	ASSGNRVDTEAF
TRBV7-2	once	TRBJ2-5	ASSFGPGETQY
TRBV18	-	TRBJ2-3	ASSLRPGTGKGDTQY
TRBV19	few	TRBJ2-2	ASSFLNRGPTTGELF
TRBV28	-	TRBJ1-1	ASSLRNIPAF
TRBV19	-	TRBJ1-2	ASTGRAMSYGYT
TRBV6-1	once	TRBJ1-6	ATLVGGRDSPLH
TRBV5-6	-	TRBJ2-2	ASSSWLLRGVTGELF
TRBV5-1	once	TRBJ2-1	ASSLAGVEQF
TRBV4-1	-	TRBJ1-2	ASSQSAGLNGYT
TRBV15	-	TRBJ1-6	ATSLDRRDNSPLH
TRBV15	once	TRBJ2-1	ATSTLTAKNYNEQF
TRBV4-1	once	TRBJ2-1	ASSQIDMISYNEQF
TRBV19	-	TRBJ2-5	ASSARDRVFETQY
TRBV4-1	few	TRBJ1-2	ASSQVAGLLGYT
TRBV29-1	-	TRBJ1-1	SVLQGAFTEAF
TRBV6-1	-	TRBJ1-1	ASKPGPPSEAF
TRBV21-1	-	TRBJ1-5	ASSEDNGNQPQH
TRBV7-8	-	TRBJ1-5	ASSYRAASSNQPQH
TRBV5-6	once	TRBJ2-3	ASSHGRLTQY
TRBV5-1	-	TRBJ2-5	ASSLRQGEETQY
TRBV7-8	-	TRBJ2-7	ASSASGTSYEQY
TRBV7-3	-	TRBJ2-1	ASSSRRGNNEQF
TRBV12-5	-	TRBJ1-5	ASGLGTGVGPQH
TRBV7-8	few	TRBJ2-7	ASSLEPRRNEQY
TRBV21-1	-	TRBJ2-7	ASSNTGSSYEQY
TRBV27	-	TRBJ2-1	ASSFRRSTRFNEQF
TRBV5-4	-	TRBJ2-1	ASSPSGRAYNEQF